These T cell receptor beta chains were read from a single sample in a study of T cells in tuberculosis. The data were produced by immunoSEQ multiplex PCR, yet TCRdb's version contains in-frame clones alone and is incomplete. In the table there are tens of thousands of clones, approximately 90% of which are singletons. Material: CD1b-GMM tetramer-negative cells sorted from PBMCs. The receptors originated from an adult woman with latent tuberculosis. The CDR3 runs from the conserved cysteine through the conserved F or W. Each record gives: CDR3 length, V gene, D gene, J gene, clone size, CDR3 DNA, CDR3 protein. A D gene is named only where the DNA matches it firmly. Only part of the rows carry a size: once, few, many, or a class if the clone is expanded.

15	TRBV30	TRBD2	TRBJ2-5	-	TGTGCCTGGAGTGTAGGCGGGGGGGGACAAGAGACCCAGTACTTC	CAWSVGGGGQETQYF
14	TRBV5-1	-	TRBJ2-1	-	TGCGCCAGCAGCTTGGAGGGGATCTACAATGAGCAGTTCTTC	CASSLEGIYNEQFF
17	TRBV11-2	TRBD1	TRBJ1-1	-	TGTGCCAGCAGCCCCTCCGGGACAGGGCCTTTGAACACTGAAGCTTTCTTT	CASSPSGTGPLNTEAFF
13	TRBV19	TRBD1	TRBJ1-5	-	TGTGCCAGTAGGGACAGGGTGAATCAGCCCCAGCATTTT	CASRDRVNQPQHF
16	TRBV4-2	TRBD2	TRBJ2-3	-	TGTGCCAGCAGCCAGGCAACTAGCGGGGGGGAAGATACGCAGTATTTT	CASSQATSGGEDTQYF
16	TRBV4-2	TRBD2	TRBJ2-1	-	TGTGCCAGCAGCCAAGAGGGGGGTAGACTAGCAAGTGAGCAGTTCTTC	CASSQEGGRLASEQFF
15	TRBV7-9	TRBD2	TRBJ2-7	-	TGTGCCAGCGCAAGCGGGGGGGGCGCCTCCTACGAGCAGTACTTC	CASASGGGASYEQYF
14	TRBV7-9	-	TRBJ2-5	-	TGTGCCAGCAGCCCGGGACTTCCCCAAGAGACCCAGTACTTC	CASSPGLPQETQYF
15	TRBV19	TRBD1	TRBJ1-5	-	TGTGCCAGTAGTTGGGGACAGACGGGAAATCAGCCCCAGCATTTT	CASSWGQTGNQPQHF
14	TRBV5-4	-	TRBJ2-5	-	TGTGCCAGCAGCGGTTACAGGGATCAAGAGACCCAGTACTTC	CASSGYRDQETQYF
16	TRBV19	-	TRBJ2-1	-	TGTGCCAGTAGTACTAGCAGGGGCCCCGAACACAATGAGCAGTTCTTC	CASSTSRGPEHNEQFF
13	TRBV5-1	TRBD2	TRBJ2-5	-	TGCGCCAGCAGGCTGGAGGGAGGGGAGACCCAGTACTTC	CASRLEGGETQYF
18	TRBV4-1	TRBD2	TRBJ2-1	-	TGCGCCAGCAGCCAAGATAAGGATAGCGGGGGATTATACAATGAGCAGTTCTTC	CASSQDKDSGGLYNEQFF
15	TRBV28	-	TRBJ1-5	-	TGTGCCAGCAGTTTTCAGGGTGCTAGCAATCAGCCCCAGCATTTT	CASSFQGASNQPQHF
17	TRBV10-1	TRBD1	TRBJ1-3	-	TGCGCCAGCAGTGAGAGACCGGGACAGGGTTCTGGAAACACCATATATTTT	CASSERPGQGSGNTIYF
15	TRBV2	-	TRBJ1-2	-	TGTGCCAGCAGTGAAGAAGTTAACCTACACTATGGCTACACCTTC	CASSEEVNLHYGYTF
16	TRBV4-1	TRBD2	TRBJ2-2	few	TGCGCCAGCAGCAGACTAGCGGGTGGGGACACCGGGGAGCTGTTTTTT	CASSRLAGGDTGELFF
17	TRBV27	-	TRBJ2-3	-	TGTGCCAGCAGTTTATCGGTTTTCTATGAGGGCACAGATACGCAGTATTTT	CASSLSVFYEGTDTQYF
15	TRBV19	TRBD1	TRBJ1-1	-	TGTGCCAGTAGGCAGGACAGGGTTGGGAACACTGAAGCTTTCTTT	CASRQDRVGNTEAFF
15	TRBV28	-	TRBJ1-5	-	TGTGCCAGCACTGTGGGGCATCCCGGAAATCAGCCCCAGCATTTT	CASTVGHPGNQPQHF
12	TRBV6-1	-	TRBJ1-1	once	TGTGCCAGCCCCTCCTCCGGCCGGGGAGCTTTCTTT	CASPSSGRGAFF
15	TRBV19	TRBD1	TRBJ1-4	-	TGTGCCAGTAGTGACCCGGGGACAGGCCTCGAAAAACTGTTTTTT	CASSDPGTGLEKLFF
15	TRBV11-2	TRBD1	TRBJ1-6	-	TGTGCCAGCAGCCCTTACGGGACAGGGGATTCACCCCTCCACTTT	CASSPYGTGDSPLHF
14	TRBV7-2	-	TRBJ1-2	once	TGTGCCAGCAGCTTAGGACGGGGAACGGATGGCTACACCTTC	CASSLGRGTDGYTF
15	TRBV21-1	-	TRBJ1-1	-	TGTGCCAGCAGCCCTAAGATTGTCCCCAAGAGAAAAGCTTTCTTT	CASSPKIVPKRKAFF
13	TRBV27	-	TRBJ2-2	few	TGTGCCAGCAGTTCGTGGAGCACCGGGGAGCTGTTTTTT	CASSSWSTGELFF
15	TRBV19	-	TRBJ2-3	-	TGTGCCAGTAGTATAATGGGGGCCGGAACAGATACGCAGTATTTT	CASSIMGAGTDTQYF
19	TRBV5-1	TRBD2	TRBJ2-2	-	TGCGCCAGCAGCTTGGAGGTAGCGGGGGGGCCCTCAAACACCGGGGAGCTGTTTTTT	CASSLEVAGGPSNTGELFF